Presented here are 28 T cell receptor beta chains from one specimen sequenced in a study of T cell repertoires in cytomegalovirus infection (dated by TCRdb to the late 2010s). The reads were generated on an Illumina HiSeq 1500. The public sequencing data were trimmed at Q25 with fastp and processed into clonotypes with MiXCR by TCRdb, which kept only in-frame beta chains. Rows with a matching CDR3 protein are joined into one entry that keeps the most common DNA and genes. This sample comprises some 300,000 distinct CDR3 sequences, 17% of them detected only once. Of the sample, 12% is held by the ten largest clones. The sequencing sample was made of PBMCs. These TCRs come from a human donor in good health (CMV status not recorded). Some clones in this sample may be carry-over from other donors' samples.

This clonotype was detected ten times or more. The V call is TRBV6-1, the J call TRBJ2-7, with TRBD1 identical over 9 bases. The CDR3 extends over 15 amino acids. CDR1 and CDR2 from the germline V gene are MNHNS and SASEGT. With 6 bases clipped from V and 2 bases from J, the junction kept 8 bases outside the gene matches. CDR3 region: CASRLRGQGPYEQYF. CDR3 coding DNA: TGTGCCAGCAGGCTGCGGGGACAGGGTCCCTACGAGCAGTACTTC.

The rearrangement links TRBV19 to TRBJ1-5; D gene uncertain. V lost 5 bases and J 11 bases, leaving 16 bases between the germline ends. Looked up from germline, CDR1 is LNHDA and CDR2 is SQIVND (reference sequence). The CDR3 loop spans 13 amino acids. CDR3 nucleotides: TGTGCCAGTAGTTCGGGCCCCCTTAAAGCCCAGCATTTT. The encoded protein is CASSSGPLKAQHF.

This clonotype has at least ten counts. This sequence joins TRBV7-2 and TRBJ1-4; TRBD1 aligns across 10 bases. This CDR3 region has 16 residues. J lost 7 bases, V lost 5 bases, and 10 bases had no gene match. Germline V gives CDR1 SGHTA, CDR2 FQGNSA. CDR3 in amino acids: CASSQRTGGFGEKLFF. DNA for the CDR3: TGTGCCAGCAGCCAACGGACAGGGGGGTTTGGTGAAAAACTGTTTTTT.

The CDR3 nucleotides read TGTGCCAGCCATAACAGGACTAGCGGGGGGGCCCTTCCGTTCTTC. It encodes CASHNRTSGGALPFF. The chain carries TRBV2 and TRBJ2-1; 15 bases match TRBD2. The length of the CDR3 is 15 residues. V lost 8 bases to trimming and J lost 15 bases; unmatched junction nucleotides: 14. CDR1 is SNHLY, CDR2 FYNNEI, per germline.

This clonotype was detected many times. The rearrangement joins TRBV2 to TRBJ2-5; TRBD2 matches at 11 bases. Germline V gives CDR1 SNHLY, CDR2 FYNNEI. V was clipped by 7 bases and J by 3 bases; unmatched bases: 1. CDR3 length: 13 residues. CDR3 bases: TGTGCCAGCACTAGCGGGGGGAAAGAGACCCAGTACTTC. It is translated as CASTSGGKETQYF.

The sample holds many counts of this clonotype. The rearrangement uses TRBV6-1 and TRBJ2-3; no clear D gene. Trimming left V 2 bases short and J 6 bases short, with 18 bases between. CDR1 and CDR2 (germline): MNHNS, SASEGT. CDR3 size: 16 residues. As DNA, the CDR3 is TGTGCCAGCAGTGAACGCGGTGGCCCGCTGTTTGATACGCAGTATTTT. It codes for CASSERGGPLFDTQYF.

The chain carries TRBV28 and TRBJ1-2; D uncertain. V lost 5 bases, J lost 8 bases, and 18 bases lay in between. This CDR3 is 14 amino acids long. Germline values: CDR1 MDHEN, CDR2 SYDVKM. The DNA for the CDR3 is TGTGCCAGCAGTCCGACTGGGGATTCGGGGGGCTACACCTTC. Translated, it gives CASSPTGDSGGYTF.

This rearrangement joins TRBV27 to TRBJ2-5; 8 nucleotides line up with TRBD1. After removal of 5 bases from V and 7 bases from J, the junction contained 15 bases not matched to a gene. The germline V gene encodes CDR1 MNHEY and CDR2 SMNVEV (reference sequence). This CDR3 is built from 16 residues. Here the CDR3 reads CASSLTQTGVEGTQYF. The CDR3, as DNA: TGTGCCAGCAGTCTAACGCAGACAGGGGTGGAGGGGACCCAGTACTTC.

This clonotype has ten or more counts. The V and J genes are TRBV6-2 or TRBV6-3 and TRBJ2-1, with D perhaps assigned TRBD1 or TRBD2 (6 bases each). V gave up 2 bases and J gave up 7 bases, with 15 bases separating them. The CDR3 spans 15 residues. Germline CDR1 and CDR2: MNHEY and SVGEGT. In DNA form, the CDR3 reads TGTGCCAGCAGTTACGAGTGGCAGGGGAGGAATGAGCAGTTCTTC. Encoded protein: CASSYEWQGRNEQFF.

This clonotype came up many times. This rearrangement joins TRBV27 to TRBJ2-7; a weak D match, TRBD1 (6 bases). Germline assignment: CDR1 MNHEY and CDR2 SMNVEV (reference sequence). The CDR3 sequence is 16 residues long. The ends were cut back, 6 bases at V and 2 bases at J, with 20 bases in the middle. CDR3 nucleotide sequence: TGTGCCAGCAGCGAAGTTACAATACAGGGACCCTACGAGCAGTACTTC. It yields the protein CASSEVTIQGPYEQYF.

The chain recombines TRBV12-3 or TRBV12-4 with TRBJ2-5, with D possibly TRBD2 on 7 matching bases. The CDR3 contains 15 residues. V was trimmed by 6 bases and J by 4 bases, leaving 18 bases between them. This chain's CDR3 is CASSPRGRGGETQYF. The CDR3 DNA reads as TGTGCCAGCAGCCCGCGGGGGAGAGGGGGAGAGACCCAGTACTTC.

This clonotype was seen at least ten times. The chain combines TRBV6-6 with TRBJ1-5; TRBD1 is a possible D gene (5 bases). Germline CDR1 reads MNHNY; CDR2 reads SVGAGI (reference sequence). With 2 bases removed from V and 2 bases from J, the gap between germline ends came to 16 bases. This CDR3 spans 17 amino acids. CDR3 region: CASSYILHGGRNQPQHF. The CDR3 nucleotides read TGTGCCAGCAGTTACATTTTACACGGGGGTCGCAATCAGCCCCAGCATTTT.

This clonotype was seen repeatedly, ten times or more. J is TRBJ1-2 and V is TRBV19, with D maybe TRBD1 (5 bases). Trimming shortened V by 1 base and J by 6 bases, and 9 bases separated the two germline ends. This CDR3 region has 13 residues. CDR1 is LNHDA, CDR2 SQIVND, per germline (reference sequence). The CDR3 DNA follows: TGTGCCAGTAGTATAGCGGCAGGGAATGGCTACACCTTC. Translating it yields CASSIAAGNGYTF.

The chain carries TRBV4-2 and TRBJ2-2; D unclear. Germline CDR1 is LGHNA and CDR2 is YNFKEQ. The length of the CDR3 is 12 residues. V shed 1 base and J shed 10 bases, with 7 bases lying between them. CDR3 loop: CASSQVGTELFF. For the CDR3, the DNA is TGTGCCAGCAGCCAAGTTGGAACGGAGCTGTTTTTT.

The J gene is TRBJ2-2, the V gene TRBV5-1; tentative D call: TRBD1 (6 bases). CDR3 length: 16 residues. Germline V gene data show CDR1 as SGHRS and CDR2 as YFSETQ. The V and J ends lost 3 bases and 4 bases respectively, with 16 bases between them. The CDR3 DNA sequence: TGCGCCAGCAGCTCAGTGGGGGCTCCGATCACCGGGGAGCTGTTTTTT. It yields the protein CASSSVGAPITGELFF.

This clonotype was seen many times. The rearrangement joins TRBV27 to TRBJ2-7; TRBD1 matches at 9 bases. Germline V CDR1 and CDR2: MNHEY, SMNVEV (reference sequence). The CDR3 extends over 14 amino acids. With V trimmed by 6 bases and J by 5 bases, 8 bases remained unmatched. The CDR3 bases are TGTGCCAGCAGCCTGACAGGGGGTGGAGACGAGCAGTACTTC. The encoded protein is CASSLTGGGDEQYF.

This clonotype was recorded a few times. The rearrangement joins TRBV7-2 to TRBJ2-5; a weak D match, TRBD2 (6 bases). The V and J ends lost 1 base and 1 base respectively, with 10 bases between them. Germline CDR1 and CDR2: SGHTA and FQGNSA. The CDR3 runs to 15 residues. The CDR3 here is CASSLDGGVQETQYF. The DNA for the CDR3 is TGTGCCAGCAGCTTAGACGGCGGGGTCCAAGAGACCCAGTACTTC.

With regard to this clonotype: A much larger clonotype is one base distant, so this may be a read error. The chain carries TRBV6-2 or TRBV6-3 and TRBJ2-7; D perhaps matches TRBD2 (7 bases). The germline gives CDR1 MNHEY, CDR2 SVGEGT. This CDR3 has 13 residues. Deletions cut 7 bases from V and 0 bases from J, with 10 bases between. The CDR3 reads CASMAGASYEQYF. The CDR3 DNA reads as TGTGCCAGCATGGCGGGGGCCTCCTACGAGCAGTACTTC.

This clonotype was observed a handful of times. This sequence joins TRBV4-1 and TRBJ2-2; 12 positions match TRBD2. This CDR3 spans 20 amino acids. Germline V gene lookup returns CDR1 MGHRA and CDR2 YSYEKL. With V trimmed by 2 bases and J by 0 bases, 10 bases remained unmatched. CDR3 coding DNA: TGCGCCAGCAGCCAATCTCGGGGGACTAGCGGGTCCGCGAACACCGGGGAGCTGTTTTTT. This sequence encodes CASSQSRGTSGSANTGELFF.

At least ten counts were recorded for this clonotype. The rearrangement links TRBV7-6 to TRBJ2-5; D ambiguous. Germline V CDR1 and CDR2: SGHVS, FNYEAQ. This CDR3 contains 14 residues. The V end lost 5 bases, the J end lost 3 bases, and 13 bases lay between the germline ends. In DNA form, the CDR3 reads TGTGCCAGCAGCGGACGGACCAGTGAAGAGACCCAGTACTTC. As protein: CASSGRTSEETQYF.

Only a few counts were recorded for this clonotype. The CDR3 protein is CASSPTPGADKNSDTQYF. CDR3 DNA: TGTGCCAGCAGCCCAACACCCGGGGCAGACAAGAACTCGGATACGCAGTATTTT. The V gene is TRBV12-3 or TRBV12-4, the J gene TRBJ2-3; D possibly uses TRBD1 or TRBD2 (5 bases each). The CDR3 runs to 18 residues. V shed 6 bases and J shed 6 bases, with 28 bases lying between them.

This clonotype occurred a few times. The chain couples TRBV29-1 to TRBJ2-5, with unresolved D. Germline V gene data show CDR1 as SQVTM and CDR2 as ANQGSEA. This CDR3 has 13 amino acids. The V and J ends lost 4 bases and 3 bases respectively, with 12 bases between them. CDR3 protein: CSVGRRLKETQYF. CDR3 nucleotides: TGCAGCGTTGGCCGCCGGCTTAAAGAGACCCAGTACTTC.

Ten or more counts support this clonotype. The chain uses TRBV6-5 and TRBJ2-3; 7 bases are shared with TRBD1. Germline V gene data show CDR1 as MNHEY and CDR2 as SVGAGI. Germline trimming cut 0 bases from V and 2 bases from J; bases unmatched to any gene: 5. CDR3 length equals 16 residues. The DNA of the CDR3 is TGTGCCAGCAGTTACTCGAAAAGGGGGCCCACAGATACGCAGTATTTT. Its protein is CASSYSKRGPTDTQYF.

With respect to this clonotype: Just one base apart from a much larger clone, this may be a read error. The V gene is TRBV25-1, the J gene TRBJ2-3; 8 bases agree with TRBD2. V was clipped by 6 bases and J by 7 bases; unmatched bases: 12. Germline values: CDR1 MGHDK, CDR2 SYGVNS. The CDR3 is 15 amino acids. CDR3 DNA: TGTGCCAGCAGCACTGTCGGGACTAGGATAAATACGCAGTATTTT. It is translated as CASSTVGTRINTQYF. Variable domain in full (rest from reference TRBV25-1 and TRBJ2-3): EADIYQTPRYLVIGTGKKITLECSQTMGHDKMYWYQQDPGMELHLIHYSYGVNSTEKGDLSSESTVSRIRTEHFPLTLESARPSHTSQYLCASSTVGTRINTQYFGPGTRLTVL.

The gene calls are TRBV12-3 or TRBV12-4 and TRBJ2-5; D is perhaps TRBD2 (5 bases). The CDR3 is 13 amino acids. V lost 5 bases to trimming and J lost 7 bases, with 14 bases between them. In nucleotides, the CDR3 is TGTGCCAGCAGTCTCCCCCCCGGAGGGACCCAGTACTTC. Its protein is CASSLPPGGTQYF.

J is TRBJ2-1 and V is TRBV20-1; 9 nucleotides match TRBD2. Germline V CDR1 and CDR2: DFQATT, SNEGSKA (reference sequence). CDR3 length equals 16 residues. V lost 1 base to trimming and J lost 2 bases; unmatched junction nucleotides: 6. The CDR3: CSARGLLAGTYNEQFF. CDR3 DNA: TGCAGTGCTAGAGGTCTTCTAGCGGGGACCTACAATGAGCAGTTCTTC.

This clonotype was detected ten times or more. V usage is TRBV7-8 and J usage is TRBJ2-5; TRBD2 is a possible D gene (5 bases). The V and J ends lost 1 base and 5 bases respectively, with 11 bases between them. CDR3 length: 14 amino acids. Germline V lookup: CDR1 SGHVS, CDR2 FQNEAQ. The DNA for the CDR3 is TGTGCCAGCAGCTTAGTAGTCTCGGGGGAGACCCAGTACTTC. This sequence encodes CASSLVVSGETQYF.

This clonotype was detected many times. The rearrangement links TRBV7-9 to TRBJ2-3, with D possibly TRBD1 on 6 matching bases. This CDR3 comprises 12 residues. The V gene's germline CDR1 is SEHNR and CDR2 FQNEAQ (reference sequence). V lost 4 bases to trimming and J lost 5 bases, with 7 bases between them. CDR3 protein: CASSWDIDTQYF. The CDR3 DNA follows: TGTGCCAGCAGCTGGGACATAGATACGCAGTATTTT.